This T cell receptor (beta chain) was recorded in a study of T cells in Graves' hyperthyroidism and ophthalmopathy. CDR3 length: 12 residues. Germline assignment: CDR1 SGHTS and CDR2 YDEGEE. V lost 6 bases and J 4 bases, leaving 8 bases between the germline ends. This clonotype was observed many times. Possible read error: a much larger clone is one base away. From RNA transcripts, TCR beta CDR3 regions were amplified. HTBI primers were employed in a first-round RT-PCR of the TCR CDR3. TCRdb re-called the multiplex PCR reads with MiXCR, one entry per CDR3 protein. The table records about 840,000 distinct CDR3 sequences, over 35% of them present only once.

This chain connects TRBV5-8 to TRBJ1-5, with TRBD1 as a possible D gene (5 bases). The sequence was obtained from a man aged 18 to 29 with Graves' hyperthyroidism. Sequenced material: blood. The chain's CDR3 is CASNQGNQPQHF. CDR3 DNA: TGTGCCAGCAACCAGGGAAATCAGCCCCAGCATTTT.